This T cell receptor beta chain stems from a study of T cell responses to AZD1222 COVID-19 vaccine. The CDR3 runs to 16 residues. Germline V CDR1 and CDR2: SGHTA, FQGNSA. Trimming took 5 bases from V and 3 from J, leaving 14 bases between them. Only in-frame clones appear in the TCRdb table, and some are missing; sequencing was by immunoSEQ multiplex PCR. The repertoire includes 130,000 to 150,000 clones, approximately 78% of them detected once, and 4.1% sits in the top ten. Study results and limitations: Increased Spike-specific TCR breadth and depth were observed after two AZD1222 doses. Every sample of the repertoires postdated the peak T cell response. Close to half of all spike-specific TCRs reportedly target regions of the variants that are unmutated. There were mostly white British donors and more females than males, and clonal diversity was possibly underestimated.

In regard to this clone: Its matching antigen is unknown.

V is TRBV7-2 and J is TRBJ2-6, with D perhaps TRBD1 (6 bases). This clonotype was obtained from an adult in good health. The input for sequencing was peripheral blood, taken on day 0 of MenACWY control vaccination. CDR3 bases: TGTGCCAGCAGCCAACTAACAGGGTTTGGGGCCAACGTCCTGACTTTC. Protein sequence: CASSQLTGFGANVLTF.